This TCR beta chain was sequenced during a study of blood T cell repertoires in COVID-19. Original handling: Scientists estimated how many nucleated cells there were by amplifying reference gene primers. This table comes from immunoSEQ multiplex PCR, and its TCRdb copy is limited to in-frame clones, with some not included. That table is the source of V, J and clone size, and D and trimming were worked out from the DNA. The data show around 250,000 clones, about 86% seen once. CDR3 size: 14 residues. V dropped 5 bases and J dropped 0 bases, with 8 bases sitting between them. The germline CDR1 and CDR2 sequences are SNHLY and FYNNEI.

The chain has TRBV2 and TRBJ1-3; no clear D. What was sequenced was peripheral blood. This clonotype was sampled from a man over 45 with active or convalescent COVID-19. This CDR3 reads CASSSGYSGNTIYF. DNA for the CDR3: TGTGCCAGCAGTAGCGGGTACTCTGGAAACACCATATATTTT.